This T cell receptor beta chain was sequenced during a study of OX40 agonist ivuxolimab in advanced cancers. Repertoires were generated with immunoSEQ multiplex PCR, while TCRdb's copy carries only in-frame clones and drops some. The table has tens of thousands of clones, 85% to 90% seen once. General observations from the study: Some nonresponders additionally presented with little normalized T-cell clonal expansion.

CDR1 and CDR2 from the germline V gene are ENHRY and SYGVKD. The CDR3 spans 14 residues. Trimming took off 2 bases at V and 5 bases at J, with 12 bases between the two ends. This clone was seen just once. Its antigen remains unknown. The origin of this receptor is an adult with an advanced solid tumor such as melanoma, head and neck, liver or kidney cancer. The J gene is TRBJ2-5, the V gene TRBV10-3; a possible D gene is TRBD1 (6 bases). The sequences come from CD4+ or CD8+ T cells sorted from blood, collected in a trial of the OX40 agonist ivuxolimab. CDR3 residues: CAISENREGETQYF. CDR3 sequence (DNA): TGTGCCATCAGTGAGAACAGGGAAGGGGAGACCCAGTACTTC.